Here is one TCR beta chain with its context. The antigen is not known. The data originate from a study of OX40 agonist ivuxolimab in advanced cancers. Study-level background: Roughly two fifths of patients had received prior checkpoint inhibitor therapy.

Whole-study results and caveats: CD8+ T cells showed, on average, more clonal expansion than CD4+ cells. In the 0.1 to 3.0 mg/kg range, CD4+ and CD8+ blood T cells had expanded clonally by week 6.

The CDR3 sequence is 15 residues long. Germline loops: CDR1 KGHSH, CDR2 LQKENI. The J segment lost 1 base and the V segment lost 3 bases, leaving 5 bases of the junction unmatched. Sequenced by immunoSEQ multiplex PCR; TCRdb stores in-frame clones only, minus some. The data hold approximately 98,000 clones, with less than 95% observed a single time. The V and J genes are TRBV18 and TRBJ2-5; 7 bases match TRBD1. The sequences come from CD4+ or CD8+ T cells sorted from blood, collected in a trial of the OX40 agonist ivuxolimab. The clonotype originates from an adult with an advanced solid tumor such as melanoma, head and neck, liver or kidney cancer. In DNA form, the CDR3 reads TGTGCCAGCTCACCTGAAGGGGGCTCCCAAGAGACCCAGTACTTC. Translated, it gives CASSPEGGSQETQYF.